This T cell receptor (beta chain) was recovered during a study of shared T cell receptors in the human thymus (dated by TCRdb to 2020 to 2022). For context, the study as a whole: The study investigated the way shared, self-reactive T-cell receptor alpha chains are produced in the human thymus.

Library preparation was by the immunoSEQ multiplex PCR assay. TCRdb provides this immuneACCESS table in a form limited to in-frame rearrangements. Some clones are lacking; in checked studies, under half of them reflect an unresolved V gene, and why the rest are absent is not known. The table for this sample lists 630,000 or so clones; roughly 86% of them were counted only once. 0.0094% of the sample goes to the ten largest clones. From cysteine to phenylalanine, the CDR3 is 18 amino acids long. The CDR3 DNA has 54 bases and is translated from base 1. Germline trimming amounts to 4 bases on V and 2 bases on J, with 10 as the count of junction bases outside the gene matches. Reading the germline V gene gives CDR1 SGHTA and CDR2 FQGTGA. About this clone: The antigen it recognizes is unknown. No per-base quality is available; no much larger clone lies one base away.

This same sample was also taken into another study, of human thymus T cells. Drawing on the second study: The donors were immunologically healthy infants in Finland who had open corrective cardiac surgery for congenital heart defects. Thymus tissue was obtained as surgical resects removed during corrective cardiac surgery. Usage of V and J gene segments appeared to be biased in both the thymic and the peripheral blood repertoires. The related research found that thymic TCR repertoires overlapped highly between unrelated individuals. The study used roughly 8 infant thymus samples plus four related peripheral blood samples to characterize TCR alpha and beta repertoires. The cohort included about 6 male and two female infants, with donor ages spanning 7 to 244 days. Thymocytes were mechanically released from the tissue and were stored as pellets of 10-30 million cells at -70 degrees C. A QIAsymphony instrument was used to extract genomic DNA from frozen cell pellets. Using the immunoSEQ multiplex PCR assay, the TCRB and TCRAD loci were amplified from a standardized quantity of quality-controlled genomic DNA. The amplicons covered the V(D)J region and were long enough to include the CDR3 and to identify the V and J genes. The commercial immunoSEQ service was used to sequence amplicons on an Illumina platform. Primer bias and sequencing errors were corrected using previously described methods, and TCRAD and TCRB definitions followed the IMGT database. immunoSEQ Analyzer 3.0 and VDJTools were used for repertoire analysis, which covered basic statistics, V/J segment usage, diversity estimates, rarefaction and pairwise overlap. Diversity was estimated using the Chao1, ChaoE, Efron-Thisted, Shannon and inverse Simpson indices, and was also estimated on datasets down-sampled to the size of the smallest sample. Repertoire overlap was determined by strict matching of CDR3 nucleotide sequence, V gene and J gene, and Jaccard-based multidimensional scaling clustering was applied. Thymus samples yielded on average around 800,000 unique TCRB clonotypes, compared with 65,000 to 100,000 from blood samples.

Sequenced material: thymocytes. The sequence was collected from a boy in the first two years of life with a congenital heart defect. Donor details come from another sample of the same person, matched by shared clones. Recombination joined TRBV7-3 with TRBJ2-5; 13 junctional bases match TRBD2. The CDR3 protein is CASSSGLAGERRQETQYF. The sequence in DNA is TGTGCCAGCAGCTCCGGACTAGCGGGGGAGAGAAGGCAAGAGACCCAGTACTTC.